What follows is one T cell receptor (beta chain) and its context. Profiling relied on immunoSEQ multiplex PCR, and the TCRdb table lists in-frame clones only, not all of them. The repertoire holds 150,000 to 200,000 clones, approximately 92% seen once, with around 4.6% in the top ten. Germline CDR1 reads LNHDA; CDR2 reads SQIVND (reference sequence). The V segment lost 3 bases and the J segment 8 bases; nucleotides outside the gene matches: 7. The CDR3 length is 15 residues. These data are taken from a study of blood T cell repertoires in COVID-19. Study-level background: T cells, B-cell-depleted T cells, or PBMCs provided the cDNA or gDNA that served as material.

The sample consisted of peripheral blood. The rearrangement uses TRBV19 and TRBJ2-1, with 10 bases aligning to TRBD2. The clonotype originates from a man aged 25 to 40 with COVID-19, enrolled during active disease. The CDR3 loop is CASSISSGSWDEQFF. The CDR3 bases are TGTGCCAGTAGTATCTCTAGCGGGAGTTGGGATGAGCAGTTCTTC.